This TCR beta chain comes out of a study of blood T cell repertoires in COVID-19. Overall study context: Donors in the United States, Italy and Spain gave samples during acute or convalescent COVID-19. From T cells, B-cell-depleted T cells, or PBMCs came the material, which was cDNA or gDNA.

Deletions cut 6 bases from V and 1 base from J, with 8 bases between. The germline V gene encodes CDR1 MNHEY and CDR2 SVGAGI. The CDR3 loop spans 13 amino acids. Original analysis: It was from reference gene primer amplification that nucleated cell counts were estimated. Repertoires were generated with immunoSEQ multiplex PCR, while TCRdb's copy carries only in-frame clones and drops some. V, J and clone size reflect that table, while D and trimming were determined from the DNA. This table holds 99,000 or so clones, around 80% found once. The sample consisted of peripheral blood. The sequence derives from a woman over 75 with acute or convalescent COVID-19. This chain links TRBV6-5 with TRBJ2-3; D gene unclear. In DNA, the CDR3 is TGTGCCAGCAGCCCCCCAGGCACAGATACGCAGTATTTT. Protein: CASSPPGTDTQYF.